This T cell receptor (beta chain) was sequenced for a study of cytomegalovirus exposure and HLA in healthy donors (dated by TCRdb to the late 2010s). Study-wide context: In an earlier analysis of roughly 500 of the donors, 250 to 350 Gb of sequence data and 90 million to 120 million unique TCR beta sequences from about 179 million T cells were reported. Both class I and class II loci were covered by HLA typing, at four-digit resolution. The genetic ancestry cluster associated with self-reported Caucasian donors included roughly 84% of the 300 to 400 genotyped donors. Genome-wide SNP genotypes for about 60% of the roughly 670 donors were used in a later genetic analysis, which treated that subset as a discovery cohort. The T cell repertoires of some 700 subjects were profiled by immunosequencing and related to cytomegalovirus serostatus. The number of donors typed differed by locus, with 629-630 for A, B, C, DRB1 and DQB1, roughly 550 for DQA1, 600 to 610 for DPA1, and approximately 470 for DPB1. The study combined high-throughput TCR immunosequencing, statistical association of individual TCRs with disease status, and machine learning to predict cytomegalovirus infection status. About five DR-DQ haplotypes were handled as single units for association and clustering, since linkage in the cohort was strong. Donor age, sex, ethnicity and CMV serostatus were compiled together with the repertoire data. The later analysis used no new phenotypic data to find candidate immune exposures, relying instead on TCR beta sequences and their occurrence across donors. An earlier analysis of around 580 of the donors used high-throughput TCR beta sequencing to judge whether each TCR beta V gene segment behaved as functional or pseudogenic. The study aimed to test whether cataloging public T cell receptors could reveal signatures of past pathogen exposure. Roughly 300 gigabases of sequencing data and roughly 90 million unique TCR sequences were included in an early release covering 550 to 800 HLA-typed donors. In a later analysis, previously published TCR beta repertoires from several hundred donors were re-analyzed and high-resolution HLA genotyping was added so that TCR occurrence patterns could be studied. A separate validation cohort of approximately 120 different subjects was used in addition to the roughly 700-subject first cohort. Every repertoire in the discovery cohort had been generated on one and the same sequencing platform. Among about 400 genotyped donors of the cohort, an average of approximately 200,000 unique TCR beta nucleotide sequences was sequenced per donor, of which about 18% were non-productive.

The cohort comprised fewer than 700 healthy bone marrow donors. All cohort members were sampled while nominally healthy, although unrecorded immune exposures were likely present. The donor was CMV seronegative and was included in the group of several hundred seronegative cohort members. Each donor provided a peripheral blood sample, and peripheral blood mononuclear cells were used for TCR beta sequencing. The Qiagen DNeasy Blood Extraction Kit was used to extract genomic DNA from the blood cell samples. Receptors were amplified or captured by the immunoSEQ multiplex PCR assay. The multiplex PCR relied on a mix of 60 forward primers for TCR Vbeta segments and 13 reverse primers for TCR Jbeta segments. Amplification of the CDR3 region of rearranged TCR beta genes was performed with a multiplex PCR assay on genomic DNA. Amplified TCR beta libraries were sequenced as 87-base-pair reads on the Illumina HiSeq System. The authors' analysis ran thus. In a later analysis, tens of millions of unique TCR beta chains were counted across the roughly 670 repertoires, and some 10 million of these chains were shared by at least two donors. To remove PCR and sequencing errors, raw reads were error-corrected and collapsed into unique sequences using a nearest-neighbor algorithm that merged closely related sequences. Alignment of CDR3 sequences to IMGT reference sequences was used to assign V, D and J gene segments. For a sequence to be retained, a match of at least six nucleotides to both a V gene segment and a J gene segment was required. A rearrangement counted as productive if the CDR3 had no stop codons and remained in frame with V and J, and every other rearrangement counted as non-productive. Following IMGT convention, CDR3 was defined as the stretch from the second conserved V-encoded cysteine to the conserved J-encoded phenylalanine. Sequences without an unambiguous match to a single V gene segment were excluded from the earlier analysis of several hundred of the donors. In an earlier analysis of some 590 of the donors, V segments were called functional above 56.7% productive rearrangements and were called segregating when the between-donor standard deviation exceeded 5%. A statistical classification framework was built to diagnose cytomegalovirus status from the catalog of TCR beta chain sequences. In a later analysis, V and J genes were assigned by comparing TCR nucleotide sequences against IMGT/GENE-DB human TR gene sequences. A later analysis assigned CDR3 sequences and most-parsimonious VDJ recombination scenarios with the TCRdist pipeline. In a later analysis, every TCR beta chain was defined by the combination of its CDR3 amino acid sequence and its V-gene family, and reads without a unique V-gene family were dropped. To address suspected cross-contamination and a sequencing artifact, a later analysis removed 592 highly shared, low-generation-probability nucleotide sequences. In a later analysis, a clonal expansion index for each public chain was calculated from normalized within-repertoire ranks of inferred template counts. A later analysis computed generation probabilities with a VDJ recombination model fitted to out-of-frame rearrangements, and checked the results against IGoR. In a later analysis, TCR-TCR, TCR-HLA and TCR-CMV co-occurrence was scored with hypergeometric tests, and a repertoire-size bias correction was applied to TCR pairs. A later analysis estimated false discovery rates by permuting HLA or CMV assignments 20 times. A later analysis grouped co-occurring TCRs with DBSCAN, adding TCRdist sequence similarity when clustering within HLA-allele-positive subsets. For co-occurrence clustering, repertoires with fewer than 30,000 or more than 120,000 public chains were excluded, along with five repertoires with anomalous nucleotide sharing. The table was pulled from immuneACCESS by TCRdb, which kept in-frame rearrangements only. Such tables lose some clones; where checked, under half of the loss comes from unresolved V genes, and the rest has no known cause. The V and J calls and clone size were taken over from that table, and D and trimming were inferred from the DNA. In this sample the table shows 110,000 to 150,000 clones, 70% to 85% of which occur a single time. The top ten clones comprise more than 1.5% of the sample.

Turning to this clone: No antigen is known for it. Base qualities are not recorded, but no much larger clone differs from it by a single base.

Here is what the overall study found, with its caveats: It was suggested by the authors that the approach could potentially be generalized to other disease states and immunological phenotypes. A later analysis associated roughly 17,000 TCR beta sequences with specific HLA alleles at a false discovery rate of 0.05. The only immune exposure information available for the cohort was CMV serostatus. Sequencing depth was assumed to be roughly uniform across donors in the presence/absence analyses, though that assumption may not hold. According to a later genetic analysis, donors in an Asian-associated ancestry cluster had fewer N-insertions in productive TCRs than the roughly 670-donor mean. A cluster of highly shared sequence variants was judged likely to represent a technical artifact of the sequencing pipeline. In an earlier analysis of around 600 of the donors, most TCR beta V segments were observed in productive rearrangements about 87% or about 30% of the time, broadly matching IMGT annotations. Strong co-occurrence of HLA alleles, especially DR and DQ, made assigning TCR associations to individual alleles difficult. Cytomegalovirus status was reported to be diagnosed by the classifier with high specificity and sensitivity in both the original and validation cohorts. V-gene and J-gene trimming of TCR beta chains was associated with a missense DCLRE1C variant in a later genetic analysis, and the association was replicated in an independent cohort. In a later analysis, several top co-occurrence clusters were reported to appear linked to parvovirus B19, influenza, CMV and Epstein-Barr virus. In a later analysis, the rate of TCR association differed among HLA loci, with DRB1 alleles having the most associated TCRs and HLA-C alleles having the fewest. In a later analysis, HLA-associated TCR beta chains showed more clonal expansion and lower generation probabilities than non-associated chains that were equally common. According to a later analysis, most CMV-associated TCR beta chains appeared to be HLA-restricted, and the HLA associations seemed to be driven largely by CMV exposure. Linkage disequilibrium might explain the correlated functional status among segregating V segments, but an unknown experimental factor could not be excluded. This cohort had only TCR beta chains sequenced, and the lack of alpha or paired-chain data limited which features could be detected. Most TCR sequences were observed very rarely across donors, whereas some public TCRs were present in many individuals. A total of 150 to 200 TCR beta chains were listed by the study as associated with cytomegalovirus. In vitro tests confirmed that a few of the cytomegalovirus-associated TCR beta chains recognize cytomegalovirus antigens. A further reported finding was that TCR beta sequences accurately predicted the HLA-A and HLA-B alleles for most subjects in the first cohort. Because counts were too low, about 17 rarely observed V segments, including chromosome 9 orphons, were excluded from the earlier analysis of some 540 of the donors. HLA typing was unavailable for some donors at each locus, so association tests used only the typed subset.

Sequencing was carried out using PBMCs. The TCR sequence derives from a middle-aged woman in good health and CMV-seronegative.

This receptor carries the CDR3 CASRLRALGTDTQYF. The sequence in DNA is TGTGCCAGCCGCCTGCGGGCTTTGGGGACAGATACGCAGTATTTT. The rearrangement joined TRBV4-2 to TRBJ2-3; the D segment could be TRBD2, given 5 matching bases. Counted from cysteine to phenylalanine, this CDR3 has 15 amino acids. This entry keeps only the CDR3 DNA: 45 bases, framed from base 1. The germline V gene provides CDR1 LGHNA and CDR2 YNFKEQ. Deletion took 8 bases off V and 3 bases off J, with a span of 18 bases between the germline ends.